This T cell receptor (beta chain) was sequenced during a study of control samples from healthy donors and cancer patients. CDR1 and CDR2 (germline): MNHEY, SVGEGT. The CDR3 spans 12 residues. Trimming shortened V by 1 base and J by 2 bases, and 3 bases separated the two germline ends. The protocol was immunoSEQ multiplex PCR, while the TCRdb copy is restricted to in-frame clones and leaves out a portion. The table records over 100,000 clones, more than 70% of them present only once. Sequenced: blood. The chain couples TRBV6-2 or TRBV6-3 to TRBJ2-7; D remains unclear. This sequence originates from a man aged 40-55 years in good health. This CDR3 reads CASSYLAYEQYF. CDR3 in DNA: TGTGCCAGCAGTTACTTGGCCTACGAGCAGTACTTC.